This entry features one T cell receptor (beta chain) sequence. Its specificity is unknown. The record originates from a study of shared clonotypes between healthy human individuals. Whole-study results and caveats: Tissue TCR repertoires likely differ from these blood-only repertoires.

Assay: immunoSEQ multiplex PCR; the TCRdb copy retains only in-frame clones and omits some. The sample carries 2,500,000 or so clones, approximately 94% recorded once. A CD45RA-negative memory subset and a CD45RA+ naive subset were separated from the CD4+ cells. Sequenced sample: naive CD4+ T cells from PBMCs. Indicated subset: CD45RA+ positively selected. This sequence was found in a man in his late teens or twenties in good health. Some clones in this sample may be carry-over from other donors' samples.

The CDR3 DNA reads as TGTGCCAGCACCGACAGGGGATCCCAAGAGACCCAGTACTTC. Translating gives CASTDRGSQETQYF. This chain joins TRBV6-6 and TRBJ2-5; 8 bases are shared with TRBD1. Germline V gene lookup returns CDR1 MNHNY and CDR2 SVGAGI (reference sequence). J gave up 1 base and V 7 bases, and 5 bases lay outside the gene matches. The CDR3 is 14 residues long.